The 9 T cell receptor beta chains reported below all come from one sample, sequenced in a study of control samples from healthy donors and cancer patients. The data were produced by immunoSEQ multiplex PCR, yet TCRdb's version contains in-frame clones alone and is incomplete. This sample has about 110,000 clones, with roughly four fifths found just once. Sequencing was carried out using blood. The source is a young man in good health.

V usage is TRBV4-3 and J usage is TRBJ2-1; D ambiguous. The V end lost 5 bases, the J end lost 7 bases, and 18 bases lay between the germline ends. Germline V gene data show CDR1 as LGHNA and CDR2 as YSLEER. This CDR3 comprises 15 residues. The CDR3 region has the DNA TGCGCCAGCAGCAAAAGAGAAGGTATTTATAATGAGCAGTTCTTC. Encoded protein: CASSKREGIYNEQFF.

V usage is TRBV5-6 and J usage is TRBJ2-7; D is uncertain. Trimming took 2 bases from V and 3 from J, leaving 15 bases between them. Germline CDR1 is SGHDT and CDR2 is YYEEEE. This CDR3 contains 15 residues. In DNA form, the CDR3 reads TGTGCCAGCAGCTTTGGATCAACTCCTAACTACGAGCAGTACTTC. Amino acids: CASSFGSTPNYEQYF.

The gene calls are TRBV3-1 (or the pseudogene TRBV3-2) and TRBJ1-5; D might be TRBD1 (5 bases). This CDR3 region has 16 residues. Germline loops: CDR1 LGHDT, CDR2 YNNKEL (reference sequence). V lost 0 bases to trimming and J lost 2 bases, with 11 bases between them. CDR3 sequence reads: CASSQDSGTRNQPQHF. The DNA for the CDR3 is TGTGCCAGCAGCCAAGATTCCGGGACTCGCAATCAGCCCCAGCATTTT.

The chain combines TRBV7-9 with TRBJ2-3; D is ambiguous. Germline V gene lookup returns CDR1 SEHNR and CDR2 FQNEAQ (reference sequence). V lost 0 bases, J lost 1 base, and 11 bases lay in between. The CDR3 runs to 16 residues. In nucleotides, the CDR3 is TGTGCCAGCAGCTTAGCGCGAGGTCGCCGCACAGATACGCAGTATTTT. Its protein is CASSLARGRRTDTQYF.

J is TRBJ2-5 and V is TRBV7-9; weak D call: TRBD2 (6 bases). CDR1 and CDR2 from the germline V gene are SEHNR and FQNEAQ (reference sequence). With 2 bases removed from V and 7 bases from J, the gap between germline ends came to 11 bases. This CDR3 spans 13 amino acids. Here the CDR3 DNA reads TGTGCCAGCAGCTTACTGGTGGGGGGGACCCAGTACTTC. It codes for CASSLLVGGTQYF.

This clone was counted only a few times. The chain carries TRBV5-5 and TRBJ2-1, with 7 bases that match TRBD2. The junction had 14 bases not matched to a gene; V was cut back by 2 bases and J by 3 bases. The germline V gene encodes CDR1 SGHKS and CDR2 YYEKEE (reference sequence). The CDR3 runs to 18 residues. As DNA, the CDR3 is TGTGCCAGCAGCTTTCTCGGGGTGTCGCGGGGGATCTACAATGAGCAGTTCTTC. Translated, it gives CASSFLGVSRGIYNEQFF.

V is TRBV7-8 and J is TRBJ1-4; unclear D gene. Trimming shortened V by 5 bases and J by 0 bases, and 22 bases separated the two germline ends. The length of the CDR3 is 19 residues. CDR1 is SGHVS, CDR2 FQNEAQ, per germline. CDR3 coding DNA: TGTGCCAGCAGCCATGCGGCAAGGAAGACTCAAACAACTAATGAAAAACTGTTTTTT. It yields the protein CASSHAARKTQTTNEKLFF.

V is TRBV7-9 and J is TRBJ1-1; 7 bases agree with TRBD1. J was trimmed by 8 bases and V by 5 bases; bases with no gene match: 5. CDR3 length: 12 amino acids. The germline V gene encodes CDR1 SEHNR and CDR2 FQNEAQ (reference sequence). CDR3 DNA: TGTGCCAGCAGCCACGGGACAGTAGAAGCTTTCTTT. Translated: CASSHGTVEAFF.

The chain has TRBV9 and TRBJ2-5; weak D call: TRBD1 (5 bases). This CDR3 region has 14 residues. V lost 2 bases and J 2 bases, leaving 10 bases between the germline ends. Germline assignment: CDR1 SGDLS and CDR2 YYNGEE. CDR3 in DNA: TGTGCCAGCAGCGTGGACCAGGGACAAGAGACCCAGTACTTC. The encoded protein is CASSVDQGQETQYF.